The source of this TCR beta chain is a study of blood T cell repertoires in COVID-19. Study-level information: Sites across the United States, Italy and Spain contributed samples from acute and convalescent COVID-19. Sources were T cells, B-cell-depleted T cells, or PBMCs; the material itself was cDNA or gDNA.

Methods used by the authors: Counts of nucleated cells, estimated from reference gene primer amplification, were obtained. Data came from immunoSEQ multiplex PCR; TCRdb stores just in-frame clones and leaves some out. The V and J calls and clone size come from that table; D and trimming were worked out from the DNA. The repertoire has roughly 330,000 clones, more than 75% of them found once; the top ten carry roughly 4.1%. The V segment lost 5 bases and the J segment 6 bases; nucleotides outside the gene matches: 8. This CDR3 has 15 amino acids. The germline V gene has CDR1 LNHDA and CDR2 SQIVND (reference sequence).

The sample comprised peripheral blood. The TCR was taken from a woman aged 45-59 years with active or convalescent COVID-19. The chain carries TRBV19 and TRBJ1-5, with TRBD1 identical over 9 bases. The CDR3 loop reads CASSLQGAGGQPQHF. In DNA, the CDR3 is TGTGCCAGTAGTCTACAGGGGGCAGGCGGTCAGCCCCAGCATTTT.